This record covers a single T cell receptor beta chain. V was trimmed by 5 bases and J by 4 bases, leaving 6 bases between them. CDR3 length equals 11 residues. Germline loops: CDR1 SEHNR, CDR2 FQNEAQ (reference sequence). The data originate from a study of technical replicates of blood from a handful of donors. The assay was immunoSEQ multiplex PCR, and TCRdb's table has in-frame clones only and misses some. The sample holds 65,000 to 90,000 clones; 70% to 90% are singletons and the top ten take roughly 4.8%. The clonotype comes from a human donor in good health. Some clones in this sample may be carry-over from other donors' samples. This chain connects TRBV7-9 to TRBJ2-7, with D perhaps matching TRBD2 (5 bases). The sequencing sample was made of PBMCs. The CDR3: CASSRGYEQYF. CDR3 in DNA: TGTGCCAGCAGCCGGGGATACGAGCAGTACTTC.